These 19 T cell receptor beta chains came from one sample sequenced in a study of regulatory T cells in long-lasting Graves disease. Time point defined: persistent/refractory GD, antithyroid drugs over 5 years with positive TRAb. PBMC RNA was the source of the TCR library. Through Arm-PCR of CDR3 regions and iRepertoire HTBI primers, TCR beta libraries were built. A single record per CDR3 protein comes from TCRdb applying MiXCR to the multiplex PCR reads. This table has more than 350,000 distinct CDR3 sequences, around a fifth appearing once. The sequences come from peripheral blood mononuclear cells (PBMCs), collected when the disease was refractory, from a patient treated with antithyroid drugs. The receptors shown here come from a female donor with Graves disease.

This clonotype has at least ten counts. V gene TRBV28 combines with J gene TRBJ1-5; 8 nucleotides align to TRBD1. V was clipped by 6 bases and J by 6 bases; unmatched bases: 7. The CDR3 has 14 amino acids. The V gene's germline CDR1 is MDHEN and CDR2 SYDVKM. The CDR3 bases are TGTGCCAGCAGCCTCAGGGGGCCCGTTCAGCCCCAGCATTTT. Residues: CASSLRGPVQPQHF.

This clonotype was counted at least ten times. V and J are TRBV2 and TRBJ2-1; TRBD2 agrees at 8 bases. CDR1 is SNHLY, CDR2 FYNNEI, per germline. J gave up 10 bases and V 1 base, and 12 bases lay outside the gene matches. This CDR3 is 16 amino acids long. The CDR3 DNA follows: TGTGCCAGCAGTGAAGTGGGGGGACTAGTGCTAAGCGAGCAGTTCTTC. It specifies CASSEVGGLVLSEQFF.

The sample holds a few counts of this clonotype. The chain uses TRBV28 and TRBJ2-5, with D possibly being TRBD2 (6 bases). Trimming shortened V by 7 bases and J by 2 bases, and 17 bases separated the two germline ends. This CDR3 has 15 residues. The germline V gene encodes CDR1 MDHEN and CDR2 SYDVKM. CDR3 in amino acids: CASTARGGEQETQYF. The CDR3 region has the DNA TGTGCCAGCACCGCAAGGGGCGGGGAACAAGAGACCCAGTACTTC.

Comments on this clonotype: Just one base apart from a much larger clone, this may be a read error. The chain recombines TRBV27 with TRBJ2-2; no clear D. The CDR3 contains 14 residues. V was cut by 3 bases and J by 4 bases, with 9 bases left in between. Germline values: CDR1 MNHEY, CDR2 SMNVEV (reference sequence). The CDR3 DNA sequence: TGTGCCAGCAGTTTTGAGATAAGCACCGGGGAGCTGTTTTTT. This sequence encodes CASSFEISTGELFF.

This clonotype was detected only a few times. This chain joins TRBV5-1 and TRBJ2-7; D ambiguous. The CDR3 is made up of 16 amino acids. The V and J ends lost 0 bases and 3 bases respectively, with 16 bases between them. Germline values: CDR1 SGHRS, CDR2 YFSETQ. DNA of the CDR3: TGCGCCAGCAGCTTGGCCGGCATGACCGAAGGCTACGAGCAGTACTTC. It yields the protein CASSLAGMTEGYEQYF.

This clonotype was recorded many times. This sequence joins TRBV7-9 and TRBJ2-5; tentatively, D is TRBD1 (6 bases). The germline CDR1 and CDR2 sequences are SEHNR and FQNEAQ (reference sequence). The V end lost 4 bases, the J end lost 1 base, and 13 bases lay between the germline ends. The CDR3 is 15 residues long. The CDR3 reads CASSSRQVSQETQYF. The CDR3 DNA is TGTGCCAGCAGCTCCCGACAGGTTTCCCAAGAGACCCAGTACTTC.

The V gene is TRBV4-1, the J gene TRBJ1-4; D remains ambiguous. In germline, CDR1 is MGHRA, CDR2 YSYEKL. The CDR3 is 15 residues long. V was pared by 4 bases and J by 8 bases, with 17 bases between. The CDR3 region has the DNA TGCGCCAGCAGCCCCCGGGGTACAACCGGAGAAAAACTGTTTTTT. Protein: CASSPRGTTGEKLFF.

The genes are TRBV28 and TRBJ2-3, with D tentatively TRBD1 (5 bases). The V end lost 3 bases, the J end lost 5 bases, and 15 bases lay between the germline ends. CDR3 length: 15 amino acids. The germline V gene has CDR1 MDHEN and CDR2 SYDVKM. The chain's CDR3 is CASSFGAGMQDTQYF. DNA for the CDR3: TGTGCCAGCAGTTTTGGGGCAGGGATGCAAGATACGCAGTATTTT.

A remark on this clonotype: One junction end does not reproduce the germline sequence, and a read error may be involved. The chain links TRBV10-3 to TRBJ1-1; D gene ambiguous. CDR1 is ENHRY, CDR2 SYGVKD, per germline. The CDR3 spans 14 residues. The CDR3 bases are TGTGCCACCAGTGTCAGGTCGAAGGACACTGAAGCTTTCTTT. This codes for CATSVRSKDTEAFF.

V gene TRBV29-1 combines with J gene TRBJ2-3; TRBD2 agrees at 10 bases. V gave up 4 bases and J gave up 2 bases; unmatched junction bases: 9. The CDR3 consists of 16 residues. Germline V gene data show CDR1 as SQVTM and CDR2 as ANQGSEA. The CDR3 DNA reads TGCAGCGTTGGGGGTTTGGGGACTAGCGTCACAGATACGCAGTATTTT. Amino acids: CSVGGLGTSVTDTQYF.

This clonotype has a count of ten or more. V is TRBV30 and J is TRBJ1-2; no clear D gene. This CDR3 is built from 13 residues. V lost 3 bases, J lost 8 bases, and 16 bases lay in between. The germline gives CDR1 GTSNPN, CDR2 SVGIG (reference sequence). The CDR3 here is CAWRASFLMGYTF. The CDR3 DNA reads TGTGCCTGGAGGGCCAGTTTCCTGATGGGCTACACCTTC. The entire variable domain, with the rest obtained from reference TRBV30 and TRBJ1-2, is as follows: SQTIHQWPATLVQPVGSPLSLECTVEGTSNPNLYWYRQAAGRGLQLLFYSVGIGQISSEVPQNLSASRPQDRQFILSSKKLLLSDSGFYLCAWRASFLMGYTFGSGTRLTVV.

The chain uses TRBV18 and TRBJ2-3; TRBD1 matches 12 bases. The trim removed 7 bases at V and 4 bases at J, leaving 3 bases unmatched. The germline V gene has CDR1 KGHSH and CDR2 LQKENI. The CDR3 has 14 amino acids. CDR3 protein: CASWGQGAADTQYF. CDR3 sequence (DNA): TGTGCCAGCTGGGGACAGGGGGCCGCAGATACGCAGTATTTT.

The V gene is TRBV28, the J gene TRBJ2-7; 9 nucleotides match TRBD2. CDR1 MDHEN and CDR2 SYDVKM come from the germline V gene. The CDR3 consists of 15 residues. Trimming removed 5 bases from V and 1 base from J; junction bases left unmatched: 6. CDR3 sequence (DNA): TGTGCCAGCAGTCCTTCGAGCGGGAGGTCCTACGAGCAGTACTTC. Protein product: CASSPSSGRSYEQYF.

The chain couples TRBV10-3 to TRBJ1-1, with 9 bases fitting TRBD1. The CDR3 contains 17 residues. V lost 2 bases, J lost 4 bases, and 11 bases stayed unmatched. Germline lookup yields CDR1 ENHRY and CDR2 SYGVKD. The CDR3 bases are TGTGCCATCAGTGAGCCTTCCGCGACAGGGGGTTTCACTGAAGCTTTCTTT. Translated, it gives CAISEPSATGGFTEAFF.

This clonotype was counted at least ten times. The chain joins TRBV6-1 to TRBJ1-2; D may be TRBD1 (5 bases). CDR1 MNHNS and CDR2 SASEGT come from the germline V gene. V was shortened by 7 bases and J by 6 bases, with 12 bases between the two germline ends. The CDR3 runs to 12 residues. The CDR3 reads CASTYDSHGYTF. CDR3 DNA sequence: TGTGCCAGCACCTACGACAGTCATGGCTACACCTTC.

V is TRBV29-1 and J is TRBJ1-1, with 8 bases matching TRBD1. The V gene's germline CDR1 is SQVTM and CDR2 ANQGSEA. V dropped 4 bases and J dropped 7; count of bases not matched to a gene: 8. This CDR3 region has 13 residues. In DNA form, the CDR3 reads TGCAGCGTTGTCAGGGCAGGGGGCTTTGAAGCTTTCTTT. This translates into CSVVRAGGFEAFF.

Points on this clonotype: A far larger clone lies a single base away; this is likely a read error. J is TRBJ2-7 and V is TRBV14; 9 nucleotides align to TRBD2. Germline V CDR1 and CDR2: SGHDN, FVKESK. With 7 bases clipped from V and 3 bases from J, the junction kept 13 bases outside the gene matches. This CDR3 comprises 16 residues. CDR3 bases: TGTGCCAGCACCTCCCCAGCGGGAGGACTTCACTACGAGCAGTACTTC. It specifies CASTSPAGGLHYEQYF.

This clonotype showed up just a few times. The chain combines TRBV6-1 with TRBJ2-6; no clear D gene. CDR1 MNHNS and CDR2 SASEGT come from the germline V gene. The CDR3 contains 16 residues. The V and J ends lost 6 bases and 0 bases respectively, with 12 bases between them. CDR3 nucleotide sequence: TGTGCCAGCAGAGGCACGCCAAGCTCTGGGGCCAACGTCCTGACTTTC. As protein: CASRGTPSSGANVLTF.

This clonotype was seen a few times. This chain connects TRBV5-8 to TRBJ1-2; maybe TRBD1 (6 bases). Germline V gives CDR1 SGHTS, CDR2 YDEGEE. There are 13 residues in the CDR3. V was cut by 2 bases and J by 4 bases, with 9 bases left in between. The CDR3 DNA reads TGTGCCAGCAGCTTTCGGACAGCCTATGGCTACACCTTC. Translated: CASSFRTAYGYTF.